These 27 T cell receptor delta chains came from one sample sequenced in a study of γδ T cells in repeated Plasmodium falciparum infection. TCRdb reanalysed the multiplex PCR reads with CATT. The table includes around 50,000 delta-chain clones, over 1.5% detected once. Vgamma9/Vdelta2+ and Vdelta2-negative gammadelta T cells were flow-sorted from PBMC for bulk sequencing. The specimen was gamma-delta T cells from blood. Receptor source: a pool of human donors (malaria-infected and uninfected, not separated).

This clone was found a few times. The protein held in TCRdb is that of a much larger clone and does not match this DNA's translation at residue 8, likely because of a read error; the protein shown is translated from the DNA. This sequence joins TRDV3 and TRDJ1; TRDD3 aligns across 12 bases. The CDR3 totals 28 residues. Germline lookup yields CDR1 TVYSNPD and CDR2 GDNSRS (reference sequence). Trimming removed 2 bases from V and 0 bases from J; junction bases left unmatched: 43. This CDR3 is CAFGGSSALGDTGSACLRIATYTDKLIF. The CDR3 DNA sequence: TGTGCCTTTGGTGGTTCCTCCGCGCTGGGGGATACGGGGAGCGCATGTTTACGGATAGCTACGTACACCGATAAACTCATCTTT.

The sample holds a few counts of this clone. This likely came from a read error, as a far larger clone is one base away. Distinct nucleotide sequences in the sample also encode this CDR3. V usage is TRDV1 and J usage is TRDJ1; D is unresolved. The CDR3 runs 19 residues. Germline V gene sequence: CDR1 TSWWSYY, CDR2 QGS. V shed 4 bases and J shed 0 bases, with 24 bases lying between them. CDR3 sequence reads: CALGGLFYGSSSYTDKLIF. In DNA, the CDR3 is TGTGCTCTTGGGGGGCTGTTTTACGGCTCGTCGTCGTACACCGATAAACTCATCTTT.

This clone was recorded at least ten times. TCRdb attributes to this sequence the protein of a much larger clone, which differs from the DNA translation at residue 9; a read error is likely, and the protein displayed is translated from the DNA. This sample also contains other DNA sequences that code for the same CDR3. The rearrangement uses TRDV1 and TRDJ1, with 13 bases fitting TRDD3. With V trimmed by 9 bases and J by 0 bases, 22 bases remained unmatched. Germline V gene lookup returns CDR1 TSWWSYY and CDR2 QGS. The CDR3 runs 21 residues. CDR3 nucleotide sequence: TGTGCTCTGCAGTCGGGGCCTCCGCTTACTGGGGGATACGCGTACACCGATAAACTCATCTTT. This translates into CALQSGPPLTGGYAYTDKLIF.

Comments on this clone: A far larger clone is off by one base, so a read error is likely. The same CDR3 is also encoded by other DNA sequences in this sample. The chain recombines TRDV1 with TRDJ1; no clear D. There are 23 residues in the CDR3. The germline CDR1 and CDR2 sequences are TSWWSYY and QGS. The CDR3 here is CALGELASTYRLYVWTYTDKLIF. CDR3 DNA sequence: TGTGCTCTTGGGGAACTAGCATCCACTTACCGGCTTTACGTCTGGACGTACACCGATAAACTCATCTTC.

With regard to this clone: TCRdb lists the protein of a much larger clone for this DNA, which differs at residue 9, so this is likely a read error; the protein given here is translated from the DNA itself. The CDR3 reads CALGEGAKARTGGYDKLIF. The CDR3 DNA is TGTGCTCTTGGGGAAGGGGCTAAAGCCCGTACTGGGGGATACGACAAACTCATCTTT. The chain uses TRDV1 and TRDJ1; 13 bases map to TRDD3. Per germline, CDR1 TSWWSYY and CDR2 QGS. Trimming at V came to 2 bases and at J to 8 bases, leaving 17 bases not matched to a gene. This CDR3 is 19 amino acids long.

The rearrangement joins TRDV1 to TRDJ1; the D gene is possibly TRDD2 (9 bases). Matching the DNA to germline supplied the J gene, which TCRdb does not give. V shed 4 bases and J shed 3 bases, with 30 bases lying between them. Germline CDR1 TSWWSYY, CDR2 QGS. There are 20 residues in the CDR3. The CDR3: CALGATFLRTWGIGSDKLIF. CDR3 nucleotide sequence: TGTGCTCTTGGGGCCACCTTCCTACGGACTTGGGGGATCGGGTCCGATAAACTCATCTTT.

This clone was seen a handful of times. The TCRdb record carries a much larger clone's protein, which differs from this DNA's translation at residue 10; a read error is the likely cause, and the protein listed here is the DNA translation. The chain joins TRDV1 to TRDJ1; 13 nucleotides match TRDD3. Matching the DNA to germline supplied the J gene, which TCRdb does not give. With V trimmed by 9 bases and J by 5 bases, 27 bases remained unmatched. This CDR3 region has 21 residues. Germline V gene lookup returns CDR1 TSWWSYY and CDR2 QGS. The CDR3 sequence: CALRVLPTIMTGGYATDKLIF. The CDR3 DNA follows: TGTGCTCTGCGGGTCCTTCCTACGATAATGACTGGGGGATACGCAACTGATAAACTCATCTTT.

This clone was counted many times. The likely explanation is a read error, given a far larger clone one base away. This sample also contains other DNA sequences that code for the same CDR3. This sequence joins TRDV1 and TRDJ1; 8 bases match TRDD3. In germline, CDR1 is TSWWSYY, CDR2 QGS. V lost 3 bases to trimming and J lost 2 bases; unmatched junction nucleotides: 8. The CDR3 has 16 residues. This CDR3 is CALGELRDTGTDKLIF. CDR3 DNA: TGTGCTCTTGGGGAGCTGAGGGATACGGGTACCGATAAACTCATCTTT.

A word on this clone: TCRdb has a much larger clone's protein, which differs at residue 11 from the translation of this DNA, likely because of a read error; what is shown is the protein translated from the DNA. V usage is TRDV1 and J usage is TRDJ1; D remains unclear. The J gene, left out of TCRdb, was set here by checking the DNA against germline. The CDR3 is made up of 19 amino acids. V gave up 1 base and J gave up 0 bases, with 21 bases separating them. The germline V gene encodes CDR1 TSWWSYY and CDR2 QGS. CDR3: CALGEPSDRLHPYTDKLIF. In nucleotides, the CDR3 is TGTGCTCTTGGGGAACCATCGGACAGGCTTCACCCCTACACCGATAAACTCATCTTT.

On this clone itself: TCRdb has a much larger clone's protein, which differs at residue 14 from the translation of this DNA, likely because of a read error; what is shown is the protein translated from the DNA. V usage is TRDV1 and J usage is TRDJ1; a possible D gene is TRDD2 (5 bases). The J gene is absent in TCRdb and was assigned here via DNA matching to germline. In germline, CDR1 is TSWWSYY, CDR2 QGS. Trimming cost V 3 bases and J 1 base, with 33 bases left between them. This CDR3 spans 22 amino acids. CDR3 DNA: TGTGCTCTTGGGGACTACCACCGCCCTACGTACGATTGGGCGGGCGCCACCGATAAACTCATCTTT. Its protein product is CALGDYHRPTYDWAGATDKLIF.

This clone turned up a few times. TCRdb's protein for this DNA is that of a much larger clone and differs from the translation at residue 4, likely a read error; the protein shown is the DNA translation. The chain employs TRDV2 and TRDJ1; 7 bases are shared with TRDD2. The J gene was missing in TCRdb and was found by matching the end of the DNA to germline. The CDR3 loop spans 21 amino acids. The germline gives CDR1 GEAIGNYY, CDR2 EKD. The CDR3 DNA sequence: TGTGCCTGTAACACCTCCTGCTCTTTATTCCTACCCGGGGTGGCCACCGATAAACTCATCTTT. Encoded protein: CACNTSCSLFLPGVATDKLIF.

On this clone itself: A far larger clone is only one base removed, so a read error is likely. Other DNA sequences in the same sample also yield this CDR3. V and J are TRDV1 and TRDJ1, with 10 nucleotides matching TRDD3. Germline lookup yields CDR1 TSWWSYY and CDR2 QGS. The CDR3 extends over 20 amino acids. This CDR3 is CALGGAHGLGDTRGADKLIF. The CDR3 nucleotides are TGTGCTCTTGGGGGAGCCCATGGGTTGGGGGATACAAGAGGTGCCGATAAGCTCATCTTT.

Comments on this clone: Since a far larger clone is one base different, this is likely a read error. Other DNA sequences in this specimen translate into the identical CDR3. The genes are TRDV1 and TRDJ1; D is unclear. TCRdb offers no J gene call, so here the DNA was matched to germline to obtain one. Germline V gene sequence: CDR1 TSWWSYY, CDR2 QGS. Trimming shortened V by 9 bases and J by 2 bases, and 31 bases separated the two germline ends. This CDR3 contains 19 residues. The CDR3 DNA sequence: TGTGCTCTCGGGTGCCAGGGAGTGGCTACTCCCCTGTCTACCGATAAACTCATCTTT. Residues: CALGCQGVATPLSTDKLIF.

There are a few counts of this clone. This DNA translates differently at residue 5 from the TCRdb protein, which is that of a much larger clone; a read error is likely, and the protein shown is the DNA's own translation. The chain has TRDV1 and TRDJ1; 7 positions match TRDD3. Germline loops: CDR1 TSWWSYY, CDR2 QGS. This CDR3 contains 20 residues. The CDR3 DNA reads TGTGCTCTTGGGAAACTAGTACCCTCCAAGTGGGGGACGTACACCGATAAACTCATCTTT. Residues: CALGKLVPSKWGTYTDKLIF.

In regard to this clone: A far larger clone lies a single base away; this is likely a read error. The same CDR3 is also encoded by other DNA sequences in this sample. This chain connects TRDV2 to TRDJ2, with D perhaps TRDD3 (5 bases). The J gene comes from matching the DNA to germline here; TCRdb lacks it. Germline assignment: CDR1 GEAIGNYY and CDR2 EKD. There are 14 residues in the CDR3. V was pared by 4 bases and J by 4 bases, with 12 bases between. CDR3 in amino acids: CACDTITGTAQLFF. For the CDR3, the DNA is TGTGCCTGTGATACCATTACTGGGACAGCACAACTCTTCTTT.

This clone was detected a few times. It differs at one base from a far larger clone, so likely a read error. At the DNA level, this CDR3 is encoded by other sequences in the same sample as well. The gene calls are TRDV1 and TRDJ1; 9 nucleotides align to TRDD3. In the absence of a J gene in TCRdb, the DNA was matched to germline to assign it here. CDR3 length equals 21 residues. From germline, CDR1 is TSWWSYY and CDR2 QGS. The V segment lost 4 bases and the J segment 7 bases; nucleotides outside the gene matches: 28. The CDR3 nucleotides are TGTGCTCTTGGGGGCTGTTCCTACCCGTCCGTAATACTGGGGGACCGGCTTAAACTCATCTTT. This gives the protein CALGGCSYPSVILGDRLKLIF.

This clone is judged medium-sized. The same CDR3 can be traced to other DNA sequences in this sample. The chain recombines TRDV3 with TRDJ1; TRDD3 aligns across 8 bases. Trimming took 4 bases from V and 0 from J; bases not matched to a gene: 19. Germline V CDR1 and CDR2: TVYSNPD, GDNSRS (reference sequence). The CDR3 runs to 18 residues. CDR3 residues: CASALQPWGIQYTDKLIF. The CDR3 coding sequence is TGTGCCTCTGCCCTCCAACCTTGGGGGATCCAGTACACCGATAAACTCATCTTT.

In the case of this clone: Just one base apart from a much larger clone, this may be a read error. The CDR3 DNA is TGTGCTCTTGGGGCTCCCTGGGGGATACTTCGATTCACCGATAAACTCATCTTT. Its translation is CALGAPWGILRFTDKLIF. The chain is built from TRDV1 and TRDJ1; 11 nucleotides agree with TRDD3. The CDR3 has 18 amino acids. Germline V gene data show CDR1 as TSWWSYY and CDR2 as QGS. The junction had 11 bases not matched to a gene; V was cut back by 4 bases and J by 1 base.

This clone was counted at least ten times. TCRdb lists the protein of a much larger clone for this DNA, which differs at residue 12, so this is likely a read error; the protein given here is translated from the DNA itself. V is TRDV1 and J is TRDJ1; 8 nucleotides line up with TRDD3. The CDR3 is made up of 20 amino acids. Trimming removed 1 base from V and 3 bases from J; junction bases left unmatched: 19. Germline lookup yields CDR1 TSWWSYY and CDR2 QGS. The CDR3 DNA reads TGTGCTCTTGGGGAACAGGCCTACGTCTATCCCCGGGGGATAGCCGATAAACTCATCTTT. Translated: CALGEQAYVYPRGIADKLIF.

This clone occurred many times. This may be a read error: a much more frequent sequence differs by one nucleotide. The same CDR3 arises from other DNA sequences in this sample as well. This chain connects TRDV1 to TRDJ2, with a tentative D call TRDD3 (5 bases). Germline V gene lookup returns CDR1 TSWWSYY and CDR2 QGS. This CDR3 region has 15 residues. The V gene lost 6 bases and the J gene lost 6 bases, with 17 bases spanning the gap. CDR3 loop: CALGVPPRIAAQLFF. The CDR3 bases are TGTGCTCTTGGAGTCCCGCCCCGGATAGCAGCACAACTCTTCTTT.

For this clone: It is likely a read error: a sequence one base away is far more abundant. Other DNA sequences of this sample code for an identical CDR3. The rearrangement joins TRDV1 to TRDJ1, with D perhaps matching TRDD2 (5 bases). Assignment of the J gene here rests on matching the DNA to germline, because TCRdb gives none. The CDR3 sequence is 18 residues long. CDR1 and CDR2 from the germline V gene are TSWWSYY and QGS. With 5 bases removed from V and 0 bases from J, the gap between germline ends came to 22 bases. The CDR3 DNA reads as TGTGCTCTTGGGATCGGACCCACGCGCCTACCTTACACCGATAAACTCATCTTT. It yields the protein CALGIGPTRLPYTDKLIF.

This clone occurred a few times. A read error likely explains why the TCRdb protein, taken from a much larger clone, differs from this DNA's translation at residue 2; the protein shown is translated from the DNA. J is TRDJ1 and V is TRDV2; D may be TRDD3 (6 bases). TCRdb offers no J gene call, so here the DNA was matched to germline to obtain one. The CDR3 totals 20 residues. Germline values: CDR1 GEAIGNYY, CDR2 EKD. The CDR3 coding sequence is TGTTCCTGTGACCATCCTCAATCCTGGGGATCATCTGCGTACACCGATAAACTCATCTTT. Translation: CSCDHPQSWGSSAYTDKLIF.

This clone was counted many times. A read error is likely here: a far larger clone is one base away. This same CDR3 is encoded by further DNA sequences in the sample. The CDR3 DNA reads TGTGCCTGTGACACCGTTCTTCGGCCTCATACTGGGGGATACGCCGCACCTAATAAGCTCATCTTT. It yields the protein CACDTVLRPHTGGYAAPNKLIF. The chain is built from TRDV2 and TRDJ1; 13 bases line up with TRDD3. Germline V gives CDR1 GEAIGNYY, CDR2 EKD. The CDR3 runs to 22 residues.

This clone was seen a few times. TCRdb's listed protein matches a much larger clone and diverges from this DNA's translation at residue 4, likely through a read error; the protein shown comes from the DNA. The chain recombines TRDV2 with TRDJ1; perhaps TRDD3 as D (6 bases). No J segment appears in TCRdb, so it was assigned here by matching the sequence to germline. The CDR3 loop spans 20 amino acids. Germline CDR1 reads GEAIGNYY; CDR2 reads EKD. This CDR3 reads CACGTVRLTWGSPYTDKLIF. In nucleotides, the CDR3 is TGTGCCTGTGGCACCGTAAGGCTTACTTGGGGATCCCCCTACACCGATAAACTCATCTTT.

The sample holds many counts of this clone. The J gene is TRDJ1, the V gene TRDV1; D could derive from TRDD2 or TRDD3 (5 bases each). In the absence of a J gene in TCRdb, the DNA was matched to germline to assign it here. Between the trimmed V and J ends, which lost 0 bases and 0 bases, there was a span of 32 bases. This CDR3 is 23 amino acids long. Germline lookup yields CDR1 TSWWSYY and CDR2 QGS. The CDR3 loop is CALGELTLHGLWWGPPDTDKLIF. DNA for the CDR3: TGTGCTCTTGGGGAACTAACCCTACACGGTTTATGGTGGGGACCCCCTGACACCGATAAACTCATCTTT.

This clone was counted between two and nine times. With only one base between it and a far larger clone, this is likely a read error. This sample also contains other DNA sequences that code for the same CDR3. The chain carries TRDV2 and TRDJ1, with a possible D match to TRDD3 (6 bases). TCRdb lists no J gene, so it was determined here by aligning the DNA to germline. V was shortened by 2 bases and J by 0 bases, with 27 bases between the two germline ends. The CDR3 runs to 20 residues. Germline loops: CDR1 GEAIGNYY, CDR2 EKD. CDR3 coding DNA: TGTGCCTGTGACATTGACCGGCCTCGGGGGGACAGAAAGTACACCGATAAACTCATCTTT. Amino acids: CACDIDRPRGDRKYTDKLIF.

This clone was observed a few times. The protein held in TCRdb is that of a much larger clone and does not match this DNA's translation at residue 14, likely because of a read error; the protein shown is translated from the DNA. J is TRDJ1 and V is TRDV1; 13 bases align to TRDD3. The J gene comes from matching the DNA to germline here; TCRdb lacks it. There are 21 residues in the CDR3. V lost 0 bases to trimming and J lost 1 base; unmatched junction nucleotides: 14. Germline V gene lookup returns CDR1 TSWWSYY and CDR2 QGS. CDR3 amino acids: CALGELGLPYWGIRTTDKLIF. For the CDR3, the DNA is TGTGCTCTTGGGGAACTCGGCCTACCCTACTGGGGGATACGTACCACCGATAAACTCATCTTT.